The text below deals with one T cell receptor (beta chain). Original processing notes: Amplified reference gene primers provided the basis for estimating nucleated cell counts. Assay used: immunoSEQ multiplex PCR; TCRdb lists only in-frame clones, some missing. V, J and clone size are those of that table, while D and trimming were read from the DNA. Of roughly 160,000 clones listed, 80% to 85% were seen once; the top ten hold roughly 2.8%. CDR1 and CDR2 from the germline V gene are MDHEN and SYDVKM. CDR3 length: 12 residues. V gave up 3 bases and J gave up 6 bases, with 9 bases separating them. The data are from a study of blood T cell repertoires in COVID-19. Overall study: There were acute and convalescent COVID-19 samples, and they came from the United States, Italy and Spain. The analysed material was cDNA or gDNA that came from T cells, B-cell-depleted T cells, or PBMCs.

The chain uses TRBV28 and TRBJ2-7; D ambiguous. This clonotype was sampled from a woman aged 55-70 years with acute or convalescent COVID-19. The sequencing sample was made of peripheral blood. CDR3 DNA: TGTGCCAGCAGTTTCGGGTCCGGCGAGCAGTACTTC. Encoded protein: CASSFGSGEQYF.